Sequencing of this TCR beta chain was carried out in a study of identical twins. General study findings and limits: Analyses based on zero insertions could be partly confounded by invariant MAIT and iNKT cells.

Template switching, a step in the protocol, added a universal primer site, and cDNA carried unique molecular identifiers. TCRdb fed the 5' RACE reads into MiXCR, producing one record per CDR3 protein. Seen here are about 490,000 distinct CDR3 sequences, approximately 16% observed once, and the top ten hold about 0.4%. Germline CDR1 DFQATT, CDR2 SNEGSKA (reference sequence). Trimming removed 5 bases at V and 3 bases at J, with 14 bases between. The CDR3 runs 14 residues. This clonotype has more than one count but fewer than ten. Antigen specificity is unknown. These data were also reused for a study on yellow fever vaccine responses in identical twins. That source notes: It has been reported that, in twins, the vaccine T cell response seemed partly convergent and partly personalized.

This rearrangement joins TRBV20-1 to TRBJ2-1; no definite D call. Sequencing was done on a sample of CD4+ T cells sorted from blood. This sequence originates from a young woman in good health. DNA for the CDR3: TGCAGTGCTCATAGTTCTATCGACTACAATGAGCAGTTCTTC. Its translation: CSAHSSIDYNEQFF.